These 9 T cell receptor beta chains share one sample of origin, sequenced in a study of T cell responses to AZD1222 COVID-19 vaccine. Profiling relied on immunoSEQ multiplex PCR, and the TCRdb table lists in-frame clones only, not all of them. Of about 140,000 clones listed, 65% to 90% are singletons. The sample in question was peripheral blood, obtained 28 days after the second dose of the MenACWY control vaccine. The receptors were sampled from an adult who received the MenACWY meningococcal vaccine as a control.

The rearrangement uses TRBV5-1 and TRBJ2-3; 7 nucleotides line up with TRBD1. Trimming took 1 base from V and 4 from J; bases not matched to a gene: 6. CDR1 SGHRS and CDR2 YFSETQ come from the germline V gene. CDR3 length equals 15 residues. The CDR3 DNA is TGCGCCAGCAGCTTGAGAGGGGGCATGGCAGATACGCAGTATTTT. Its translation is CASSLRGGMADTQYF. Based on the CDR3 plus reference TRBV5-1 and TRBJ2-3, the full variable domain is KAGVTQTPRYLIKTRGQQVTLSCSPISGHRSVSWYQQTPGQGLQFLFEYFSETQRNKGNFPGRFSGRQFSNSRSEMNVSTLELGDSALYLCASSLRGGMADTQYFGPGTRLTVL.

This clone was observed a single time. V and J are TRBV2 and TRBJ1-3; D possibly corresponds to TRBD1 (6 bases). This CDR3 contains 14 residues. CDR1 is SNHLY, CDR2 FYNNEI, per germline. The CDR3 DNA follows: TGTGCTAGAGATTGGGGGGCCTCTGGAAACACCATATATTTT. Its translation: CARDWGASGNTIYF. The whole variable domain, filled in from reference TRBV2 and TRBJ1-3, reads EPEVTQTPSHQVTQMGQEVILRCVPISNHLYFYWYRQILGQKVEFLVSFYNNEISEKSEIFDDQFSVERPDGSNFTLKIRSTKLEDSAMYFCARDWGASGNTIYFGEGSWLTVV.

J is TRBJ2-7 and V is TRBV7-2; possible D gene TRBD1, 6 bases. CDR1 and CDR2 (germline): SGHTA, FQGNSA. The CDR3 covers 15 residues. With 0 bases removed from V and 6 bases from J, the gap between germline ends came to 15 bases. In DNA form, the CDR3 reads TGTGCCAGCAGCTTAGCGTCCAGGGGCCGCGCCGAGCAGTACTTC. It codes for CASSLASRGRAEQYF.

The chain carries TRBV7-8 and TRBJ1-3; 7 nucleotides align to TRBD1. The CDR3 totals 14 residues. After removal of 5 bases from V and 1 base from J, the junction contained 2 bases not matched to a gene. CDR1 is SGHVS and CDR2 is FQNEAQ in the germline V gene. The CDR3 DNA is TGTGCCAGCAGCCACAGGGGTTCTGGAAACACCATATATTTT. Amino acid sequence: CASSHRGSGNTIYF.

V usage is TRBV7-2 and J usage is TRBJ1-3, with a tentative D call TRBD1 (6 bases). This CDR3 is 17 amino acids long. Per the germline V gene, CDR1 is SGHTA and CDR2 is FQGNSA. The V end lost 0 bases, the J end lost 2 bases, and 14 bases lay between the germline ends. The CDR3 reads CASSLAFRGAPGNTIYF. DNA of the CDR3: TGTGCCAGCAGCTTAGCGTTTCGGGGGGCGCCTGGAAACACCATATATTTT.

V usage is TRBV7-8 and J usage is TRBJ1-1; D not resolved. The CDR3 sequence is 17 residues long. From germline, CDR1 is SGHVS and CDR2 FQNEAQ. V was clipped by 2 bases and J by 4 bases, with 20 bases between them. CDR3 DNA sequence: TGTGCCAGCAGCTTATGGGATATGTCGTGGGATGCCACTGAAGCTTTCTTT. Translating gives CASSLWDMSWDATEAFF.

A single count supports this clone. V gene TRBV5-4 combines with J gene TRBJ2-7; possibly TRBD1 or TRBD2 for D (6 bases each). Germline V gene sequence: CDR1 SGHNT, CDR2 YYREEE (reference sequence). Trimming removed 4 bases at V and 0 bases at J, with 14 bases between. The CDR3 is 15 amino acids. CDR3: CASSLGGGSSYEQYV. In DNA, the CDR3 is TGTGCCAGCAGCCTGGGGGGCGGAAGCTCCTACGAGCAGTACGTC.

The gene calls are TRBV3-1 (or the pseudogene TRBV3-2) and TRBJ2-7; 9 bases map to TRBD1. Germline V lookup: CDR1 LGHDT, CDR2 YNNKEL (reference sequence). The CDR3 covers 14 residues. The J segment lost 6 bases and the V segment lost 6 bases, leaving 9 bases of the junction unmatched. The DNA of the CDR3 is TGTGCCAGCAGTTCTCCGGGACAGGGATCCGAGCAGTACTTC. This gives the protein CASSSPGQGSEQYF.

The chain carries TRBV19 and TRBJ1-2; tentatively, D is TRBD1 (5 bases). CDR3 length: 16 amino acids. Germline V lookup: CDR1 LNHDA, CDR2 SQIVND (reference sequence). V was trimmed by 10 bases and J by 4 bases, leaving 25 bases between them. The CDR3 loop is CATRGDHRRTSYGYTF. CDR3 nucleotides: TGTGCCACCCGGGGGGATCACAGGCGCACCTCCTATGGCTACACCTTC.